The 9 T cell receptor beta chains below were found in one sample sequenced in a study of blood T cell repertoires in COVID-19. Assay used: immunoSEQ multiplex PCR; TCRdb lists only in-frame clones, some missing. The table shows about 150,000 clones, with 76% occurring only once. The sample comprised peripheral blood. These receptors originate from a woman older than 75 with acute or convalescent COVID-19.

Details on this clone: An end of the junction does not agree with germline; a read error may underlie this. The chain is built from TRBV18 and TRBJ2-2, with 7 nucleotides matching TRBD1. CDR1 KGHSH and CDR2 LQKENI come from the germline V gene. The CDR3 consists of 16 residues. As DNA, the CDR3 is TGTGCCAGCTCTCCACCCGGGACAGCGAACACCGGGGAGCTGTTTTTT. This codes for CASSPPGTANTGELFF.

The chain couples TRBV6-2 or TRBV6-3 to TRBJ1-2, with a possible D match to TRBD1 (6 bases). The CDR3 totals 19 residues. V lost 1 base and J 2 bases, leaving 23 bases between the germline ends. Germline V CDR1 and CDR2: MNHEY, SVGEGT. CDR3 nucleotide sequence: TGTGCCAGCAGTTACTTCAGTGGGCAGGGAGTTGGGGGCAACTATGGCTACACCTTC. It specifies CASSYFSGQGVGGNYGYTF.

The sample holds a few counts of this clone. Other DNA sequences of this sample code for an identical CDR3. The chain joins TRBV9 to TRBJ2-5, with 7 bases lining up with TRBD2. J lost 2 bases, V lost 4 bases, and 5 bases had no gene match. The CDR3 has 14 residues. The germline V gene has CDR1 SGDLS and CDR2 YYNGEE. In nucleotides, the CDR3 is TGTGCCAGCAGCCCAGGGACTATACAAGAGACCCAGTACTTC. This translates into CASSPGTIQETQYF.

This clone was seen just once. The rearrangement joins TRBV9 to TRBJ2-4, with TRBD1 identical over 11 bases. CDR1 SGDLS and CDR2 YYNGEE come from the germline V gene. CDR3 length equals 16 residues. V shed 3 bases, J shed 9 bases, and the junction held 11 bases outside the gene matches. The CDR3 DNA reads TGTGCCAGCAGCGACGCCGGGACAGGGGGTATCGGCATTCAGTACTTC. Translation: CASSDAGTGGIGIQYF.

This chain joins TRBV19 and TRBJ1-4; tentative D call: TRBD1 (6 bases). Looked up from germline, CDR1 is LNHDA and CDR2 is SQIVND (reference sequence). The V and J ends lost 4 bases and 4 bases respectively, with 16 bases between them. The CDR3 sequence is 16 residues long. The CDR3 coding sequence is TGTGCCAGTAGTACTAAAACGCAGGGGATTAATGAAAAACTGTTTTTT. Translating it yields CASSTKTQGINEKLFF.

CDR3: CASSGTGGLNEQYF. The DNA of the CDR3 is TGTGCCAGCAGTGGGACAGGGGGCTTGAACGAGCAGTACTTC. This chain joins TRBV28 and TRBJ2-7, with TRBD1 matching 12 bases. The CDR3 loop spans 14 amino acids. Germline-derived CDR1 and CDR2 are MDHEN and SYDVKM. The junction had 4 bases not matched to a gene; V was cut back by 5 bases and J by 5 bases. The variable domain in full, completed from reference TRBV28 and TRBJ2-7, reads DVKVTQSSRYLVKRTGEKVFLECVQDMDHENMFWYRQDPGLGLRLIYFSYDVKMKEKGDIPEGYSVSREKKERFSLILESASTNQTSMYLCASSGTGGLNEQYFGPGTRLTVT.

V is TRBV18 and J is TRBJ1-2; D not resolved. The CDR3 consists of 12 residues. The V and J ends lost 6 bases and 0 bases respectively, with 5 bases between them. Germline CDR1 and CDR2: KGHSH and LQKENI. CDR3 loop: CASSGANYGYTF. CDR3 coding DNA: TGTGCCAGCTCCGGGGCTAACTATGGCTACACCTTC. Full variable domain (missing parts from reference TRBV18 and TRBJ1-2): NAGVMQNPRHLVRRRGQEARLRCSPMKGHSHVYWYRQLPEEGLKFMVYLQKENIIDESGMPKERFSAEFPKEGPSILRIQQVVRGDSAAYFCASSGANYGYTFGSGTRLTVV.

This chain links TRBV10-1 with TRBJ2-1; D remains unclear. Germline lookup yields CDR1 WNHNN and CDR2 SYGVQD (reference sequence). CDR3 length equals 15 residues. V was trimmed by 4 bases and J by 6 bases, leaving 16 bases between them. The CDR3 bases are TGCGCCAGCAGTGTCCGCAGGAAGGATACCAATGAGCAGTTCTTC. Protein: CASSVRRKDTNEQFF.

The rearrangement links TRBV7-2 to TRBJ2-7, with D hard to call. Trimming removed 5 bases from V and 6 bases from J, with 20 bases in between. Germline values: CDR1 SGHTA, CDR2 FQGNSA. The CDR3 contains 15 residues. The CDR3: CASSPVGTASREQYF. The CDR3 DNA reads TGTGCCAGCAGCCCCGTCGGAACAGCCAGTCGCGAGCAGTACTTC.